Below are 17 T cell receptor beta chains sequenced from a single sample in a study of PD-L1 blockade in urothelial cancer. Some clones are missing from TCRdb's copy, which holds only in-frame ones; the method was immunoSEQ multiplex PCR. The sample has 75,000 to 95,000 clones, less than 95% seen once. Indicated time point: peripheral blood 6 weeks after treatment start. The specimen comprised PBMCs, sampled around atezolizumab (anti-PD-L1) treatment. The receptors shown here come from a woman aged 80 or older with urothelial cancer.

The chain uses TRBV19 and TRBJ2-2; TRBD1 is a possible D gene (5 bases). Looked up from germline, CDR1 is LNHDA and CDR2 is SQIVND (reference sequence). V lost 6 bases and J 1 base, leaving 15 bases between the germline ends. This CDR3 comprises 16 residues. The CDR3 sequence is CASRHGRTLNTGELFF. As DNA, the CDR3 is TGTGCCAGTAGACACGGACGGACACTGAACACCGGGGAGCTGTTTTTT. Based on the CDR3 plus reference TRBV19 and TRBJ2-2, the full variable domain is DGGITQSPKYLFRKEGQNVTLSCEQNLNHDAMYWYRQDPGQGLRLIYYSQIVNDFQKGDIAEGYSVSREKKESFPLTVTSAQKNPTAFYLCASRHGRTLNTGELFFGEGSRLTVL.

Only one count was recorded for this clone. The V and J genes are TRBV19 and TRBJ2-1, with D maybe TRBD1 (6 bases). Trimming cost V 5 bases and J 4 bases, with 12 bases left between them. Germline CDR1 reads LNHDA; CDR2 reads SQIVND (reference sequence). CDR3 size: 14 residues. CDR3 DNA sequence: TGTGCCAGTAGTGGGTGGGACAATTACAATGAGCAGTTCTTC. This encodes CASSGWDNYNEQFF.

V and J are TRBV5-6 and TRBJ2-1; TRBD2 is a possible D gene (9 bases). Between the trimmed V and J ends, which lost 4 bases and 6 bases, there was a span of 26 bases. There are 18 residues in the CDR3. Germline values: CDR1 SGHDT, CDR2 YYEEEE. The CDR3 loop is CASSLGQASGRRFNEQFF. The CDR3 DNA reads TGTGCCAGCAGCCTGGGACAGGCGAGCGGGAGGCGGTTCAATGAGCAGTTCTTC.

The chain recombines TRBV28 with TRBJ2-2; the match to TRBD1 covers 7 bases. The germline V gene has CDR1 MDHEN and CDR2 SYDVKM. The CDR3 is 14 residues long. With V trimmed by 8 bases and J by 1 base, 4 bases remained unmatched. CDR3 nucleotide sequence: TGTGCCAGCCGGAGACAGGGGAACACCGGGGAGCTGTTTTTT. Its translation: CASRRQGNTGELFF.

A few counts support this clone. The CDR3 spells CASSPSGTRNEQFF. CDR3 nucleotides: TGTGCCAGCAGCCCCAGCGGGACCCGGAATGAGCAGTTCTTC. The V call is TRBV5-6, the J call TRBJ2-1; 7 bases are a match to TRBD2. Trimming removed 4 bases from V and 7 bases from J; junction bases left unmatched: 8. Germline assignment: CDR1 SGHDT and CDR2 YYEEEE. This CDR3 is 14 amino acids long.

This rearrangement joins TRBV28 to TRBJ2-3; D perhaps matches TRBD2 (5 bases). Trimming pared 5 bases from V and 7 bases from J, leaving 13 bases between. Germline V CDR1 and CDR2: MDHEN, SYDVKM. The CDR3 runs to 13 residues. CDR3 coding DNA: TGTGCCAGCAGTCCCCCCCCGGGGTATACGCAGTATTTT. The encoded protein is CASSPPPGYTQYF. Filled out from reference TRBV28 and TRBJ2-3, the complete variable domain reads DVKVTQSSRYLVKRTGEKVFLECVQDMDHENMFWYRQDPGLGLRLIYFSYDVKMKEKGDIPEGYSVSREKKERFSLILESASTNQTSMYLCASSPPPGYTQYFGPGTRLTVL.

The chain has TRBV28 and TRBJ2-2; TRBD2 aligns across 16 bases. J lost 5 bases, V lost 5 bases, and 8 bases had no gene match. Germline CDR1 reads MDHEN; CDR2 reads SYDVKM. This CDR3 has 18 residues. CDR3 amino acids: CASSPPGLAGGGTGELFF. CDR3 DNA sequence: TGTGCCAGCAGTCCCCCGGGACTAGCGGGAGGGGGTACCGGGGAGCTGTTTTTT. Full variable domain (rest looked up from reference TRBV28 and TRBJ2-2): DVKVTQSSRYLVKRTGEKVFLECVQDMDHENMFWYRQDPGLGLRLIYFSYDVKMKEKGDIPEGYSVSREKKERFSLILESASTNQTSMYLCASSPPGLAGGGTGELFFGEGSRLTVL.

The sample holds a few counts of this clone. The CDR3 DNA follows: TGTGCCGGGTCTAGCGGGCCTTCCTACGAGCAGTACTTC. This gives the protein CAGSSGPSYEQYF. The J gene is TRBJ2-7, the V gene TRBV30; 8 positions match TRBD2. The CDR3 extends over 13 amino acids. Trimming cost V 8 bases and J 1 base; bases outside gene matches: 7. CDR1 and CDR2 (germline): GTSNPN, SVGIG (reference sequence). Full variable domain (rest looked up from reference TRBV30 and TRBJ2-7): SQTIHQWPATLVQPVGSPLSLECTVEGTSNPNLYWYRQAAGRGLQLLFYSVGIGQISSEVPQNLSASRPQDRQFILSSKKLLLSDSGFYLCAGSSGPSYEQYFGPGTRLTVT.

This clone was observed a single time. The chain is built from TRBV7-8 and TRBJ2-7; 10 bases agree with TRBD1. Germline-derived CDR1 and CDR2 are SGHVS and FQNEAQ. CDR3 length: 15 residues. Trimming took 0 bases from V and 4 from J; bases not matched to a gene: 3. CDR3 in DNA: TGTGCCAGCAGCTTAGCGGACAGGGGGACGTACGAGCAGTACTTC. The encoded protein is CASSLADRGTYEQYF.

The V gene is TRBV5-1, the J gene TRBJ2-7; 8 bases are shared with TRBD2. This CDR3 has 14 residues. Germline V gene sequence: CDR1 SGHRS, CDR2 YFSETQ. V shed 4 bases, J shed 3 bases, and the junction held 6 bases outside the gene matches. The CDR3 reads CASSTKRGLYEQYF. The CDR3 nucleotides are TGCGCCAGCAGCACCAAGCGGGGGCTCTACGAGCAGTACTTC.

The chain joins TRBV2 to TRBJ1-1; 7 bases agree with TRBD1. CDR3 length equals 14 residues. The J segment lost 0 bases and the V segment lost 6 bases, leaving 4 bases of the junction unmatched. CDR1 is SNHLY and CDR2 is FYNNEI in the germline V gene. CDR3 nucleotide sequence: TGTGCCAGCAGAGTACAGGGGATGAACACTGAAGCTTTCTTT. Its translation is CASRVQGMNTEAFF.

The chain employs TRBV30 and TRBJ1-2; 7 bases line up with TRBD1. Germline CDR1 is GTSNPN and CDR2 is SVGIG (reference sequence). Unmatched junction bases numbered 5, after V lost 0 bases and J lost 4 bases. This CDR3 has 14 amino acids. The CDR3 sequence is CAWSVTGTVYGYTF. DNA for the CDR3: TGTGCCTGGAGTGTCACTGGGACAGTCTATGGCTACACCTTC.

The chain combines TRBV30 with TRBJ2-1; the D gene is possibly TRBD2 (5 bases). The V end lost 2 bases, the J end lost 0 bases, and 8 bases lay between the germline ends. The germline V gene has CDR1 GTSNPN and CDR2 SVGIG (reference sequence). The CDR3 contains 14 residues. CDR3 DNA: TGTGCCTGGAGTACGGGGAGCTCCTACAATGAGCAGTTCTTC. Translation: CAWSTGSSYNEQFF.

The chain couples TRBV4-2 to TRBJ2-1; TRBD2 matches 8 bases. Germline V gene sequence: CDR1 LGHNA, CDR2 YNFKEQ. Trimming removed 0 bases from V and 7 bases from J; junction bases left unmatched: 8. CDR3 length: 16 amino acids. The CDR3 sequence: CASSQDRSGRGNEQFF. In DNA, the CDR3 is TGTGCCAGCAGCCAAGATAGGAGCGGGAGAGGAAATGAGCAGTTCTTC.

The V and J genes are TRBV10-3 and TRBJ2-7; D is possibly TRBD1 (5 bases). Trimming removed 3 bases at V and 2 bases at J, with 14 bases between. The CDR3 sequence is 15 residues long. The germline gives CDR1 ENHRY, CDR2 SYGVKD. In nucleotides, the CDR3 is TGTGCCATCAGTGATGCCACTGACAGAGCCTACGAGCAGTACTTC. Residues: CAISDATDRAYEQYF.

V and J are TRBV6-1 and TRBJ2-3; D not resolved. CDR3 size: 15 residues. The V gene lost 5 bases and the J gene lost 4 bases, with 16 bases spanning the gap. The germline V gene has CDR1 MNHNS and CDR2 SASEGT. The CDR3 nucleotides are TGTGCCAGCAGTCTCACCAGACGGAGACCAGATACGCAGTATTTT. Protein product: CASSLTRRRPDTQYF.

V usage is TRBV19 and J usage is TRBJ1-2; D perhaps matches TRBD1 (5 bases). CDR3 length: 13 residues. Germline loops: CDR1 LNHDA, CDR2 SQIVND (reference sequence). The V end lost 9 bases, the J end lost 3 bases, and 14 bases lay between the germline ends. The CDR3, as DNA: TGTGCCAGCCAAGAGACAGCCGACTATGGCTACACCTTC. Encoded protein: CASQETADYGYTF.